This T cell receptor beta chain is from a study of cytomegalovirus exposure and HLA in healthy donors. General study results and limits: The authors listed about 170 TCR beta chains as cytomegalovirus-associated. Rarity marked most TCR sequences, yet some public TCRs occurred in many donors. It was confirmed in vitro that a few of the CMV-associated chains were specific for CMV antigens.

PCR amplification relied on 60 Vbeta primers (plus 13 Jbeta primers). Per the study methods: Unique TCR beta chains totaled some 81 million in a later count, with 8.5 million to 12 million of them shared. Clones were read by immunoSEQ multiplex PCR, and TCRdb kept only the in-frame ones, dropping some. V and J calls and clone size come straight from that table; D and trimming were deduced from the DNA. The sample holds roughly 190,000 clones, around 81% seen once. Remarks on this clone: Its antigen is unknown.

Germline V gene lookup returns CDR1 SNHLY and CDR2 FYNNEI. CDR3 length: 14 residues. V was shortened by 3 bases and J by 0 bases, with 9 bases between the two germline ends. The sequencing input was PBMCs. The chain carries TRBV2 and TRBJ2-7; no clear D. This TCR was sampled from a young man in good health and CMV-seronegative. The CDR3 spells CASSDGHYSYEQYF. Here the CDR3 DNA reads TGTGCCAGCAGTGACGGTCACTACTCCTACGAGCAGTACTTC.